Only a few counts were recorded for the clone carrying this T cell receptor (beta chain). Its antigen is still unknown. This sample was taken from a study of response to subunit inactivated influenza vaccine. Study-wide results and limits: Authors suggested that a seasonal influenza vaccination recruits few new T cells each time.

V dropped 2 bases and J dropped 4; count of bases not matched to a gene: 10. The germline V gene encodes CDR1 MDHEN and CDR2 SYDVKM. The CDR3 consists of 16 residues. MiXCR was run by TCRdb on the RT-PCR reads, yielding one entry per CDR3 protein. The sample contains some 180,000 distinct CDR3 sequences, around 8.8% of which appear only once. The source is a man aged 50 to 59 who received an inactivated influenza vaccine. Sequencing used non-naive T cells sorted from PBMCs, obtained on the day of vaccination. This chain connects TRBV28 to TRBJ1-2, with 7 bases identical to TRBD1. The CDR3 spells CASSLMYRDSSYGYTF. The CDR3, as DNA: TGTGCCAGCAGTTTAATGTATAGGGACAGCTCCTATGGCTACACCTTC.